This T cell receptor beta chain was sequenced in a study of a mutant IDH1 vaccine in newly diagnosed glioma. Study in general: Patients got radiotherapy, temozolomide, or both beforehand, and most got both. The timing of visit V12 was week 35, and that of visit V13 was week 47.

The V gene's germline CDR1 is SGHVS and CDR2 FQNEAQ. The CDR3 runs to 13 residues. The ends lost 4 bases at V and 6 bases at J; junction bases unmatched: 3. The repertoire was sequenced with immunoSEQ multiplex PCR; TCRdb's copy has only in-frame clones and lacks some. Among over 45,000 clones listed, 70% to 80% were seen once. Turning to this clone: The antigen is unknown.

Time point described: week 35, safety follow-up. In every dose of vaccine, 300 ug of mutant IDH1 20-mer peptide was given alongside topical imiquimod. The receptor was derived from a man aged 40-50 years with glioma. This chain links TRBV7-8 with TRBJ2-3; 8 nucleotides agree with TRBD2. Specimen: PBMCs, collected from a glioma patient whose treatment included an IDH1 peptide vaccine. As DNA, the CDR3 is TGTGCCAGCAGCTCTAGACTAGCGGATACGCAGTATTTT. Translated: CASSSRLADTQYF.